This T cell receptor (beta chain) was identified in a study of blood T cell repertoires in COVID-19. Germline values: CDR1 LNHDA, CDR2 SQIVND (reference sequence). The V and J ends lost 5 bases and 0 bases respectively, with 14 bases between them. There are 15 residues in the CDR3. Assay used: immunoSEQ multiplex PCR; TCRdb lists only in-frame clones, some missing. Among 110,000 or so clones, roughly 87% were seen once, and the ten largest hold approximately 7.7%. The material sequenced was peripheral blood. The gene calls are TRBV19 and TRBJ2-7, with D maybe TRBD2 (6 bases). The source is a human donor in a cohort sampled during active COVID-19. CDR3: CASSLTGLPSYEQYF. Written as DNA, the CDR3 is TGTGCCAGTAGTCTCACGGGACTTCCCTCCTACGAGCAGTACTTC.